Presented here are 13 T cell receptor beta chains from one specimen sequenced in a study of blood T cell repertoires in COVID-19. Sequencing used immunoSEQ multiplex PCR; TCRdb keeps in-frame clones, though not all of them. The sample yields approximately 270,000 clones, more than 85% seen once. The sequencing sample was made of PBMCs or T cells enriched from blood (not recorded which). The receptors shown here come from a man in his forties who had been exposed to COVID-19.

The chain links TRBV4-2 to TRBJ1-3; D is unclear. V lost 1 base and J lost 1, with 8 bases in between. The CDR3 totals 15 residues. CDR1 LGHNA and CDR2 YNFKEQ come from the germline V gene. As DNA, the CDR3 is TGTGCCAGCAGCCAAGGGCAGTCGTCTGGAAACACCATATATTTT. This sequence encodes CASSQGQSSGNTIYF.

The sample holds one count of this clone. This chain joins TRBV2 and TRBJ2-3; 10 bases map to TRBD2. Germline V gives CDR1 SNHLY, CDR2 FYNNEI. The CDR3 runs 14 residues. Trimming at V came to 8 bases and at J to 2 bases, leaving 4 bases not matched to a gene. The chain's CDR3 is CASLGTSDTDTQYF. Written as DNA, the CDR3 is TGTGCCAGCCTTGGGACTAGCGACACAGATACGCAGTATTTT. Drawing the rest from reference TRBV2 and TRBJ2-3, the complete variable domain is EPEVTQTPSHQVTQMGQEVILRCVPISNHLYFYWYRQILGQKVEFLVSFYNNEISEKSEIFDDQFSVERPDGSNFTLKIRSTKLEDSAMYFCASLGTSDTDTQYFGPGTRLTVL.

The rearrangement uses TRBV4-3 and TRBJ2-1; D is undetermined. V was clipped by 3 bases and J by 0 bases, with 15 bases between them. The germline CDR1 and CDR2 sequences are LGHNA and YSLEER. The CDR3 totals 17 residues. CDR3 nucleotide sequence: TGCGCCAGCAGCCATGACCCACGGAGTAGCTCCTACAATGAGCAGTTCTTC. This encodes CASSHDPRSSSYNEQFF.

CDR3 nucleotide sequence: TGTGCCAGCAGTCCGCGAGGTCTTAGCAATCAGCCCCAGCATTTT. Protein: CASSPRGLSNQPQHF. The chain uses TRBV27 and TRBJ1-5; D is undetermined. The V gene lost 5 bases and the J gene lost 0 bases, with 11 bases spanning the gap. Germline CDR1 MNHEY, CDR2 SMNVEV (reference sequence). The length of the CDR3 is 15 residues.

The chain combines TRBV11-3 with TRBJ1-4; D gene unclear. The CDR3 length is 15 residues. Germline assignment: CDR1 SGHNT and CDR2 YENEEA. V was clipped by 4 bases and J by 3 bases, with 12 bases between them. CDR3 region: CASSSFGGANEKLFF. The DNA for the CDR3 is TGTGCCAGCAGCTCGTTTGGTGGAGCTAATGAAAAACTGTTTTTT.

This CDR3 reads CASSGGSNQPQHF. The CDR3 region has the DNA TGTGCCAGCAGTGGAGGTAGCAATCAGCCCCAGCATTTT. This chain joins TRBV25-1 and TRBJ1-5; D uncertain. Germline CDR1 reads MGHDK; CDR2 reads SYGVNS. The CDR3 runs 13 residues. With 4 bases removed from V and 0 bases from J, the gap between germline ends came to 4 bases.

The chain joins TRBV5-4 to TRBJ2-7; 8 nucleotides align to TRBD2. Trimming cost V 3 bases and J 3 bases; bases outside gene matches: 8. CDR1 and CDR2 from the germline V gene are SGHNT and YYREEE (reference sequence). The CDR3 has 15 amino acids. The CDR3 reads CASSSPTSANYEQYF. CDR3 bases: TGTGCCAGCAGCTCGCCGACTAGCGCAAACTACGAGCAGTACTTC.

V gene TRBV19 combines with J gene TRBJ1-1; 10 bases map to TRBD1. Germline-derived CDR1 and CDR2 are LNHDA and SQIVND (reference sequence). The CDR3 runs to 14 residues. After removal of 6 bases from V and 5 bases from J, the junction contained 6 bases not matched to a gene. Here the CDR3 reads CASRRTGGWTEAFF. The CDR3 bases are TGTGCCAGTAGGCGGACAGGGGGTTGGACTGAAGCTTTCTTT. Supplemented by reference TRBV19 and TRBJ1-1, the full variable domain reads DGGITQSPKYLFRKEGQNVTLSCEQNLNHDAMYWYRQDPGQGLRLIYYSQIVNDFQKGDIAEGYSVSREKKESFPLTVTSAQKNPTAFYLCASRRTGGWTEAFFGQGTRLTVV.

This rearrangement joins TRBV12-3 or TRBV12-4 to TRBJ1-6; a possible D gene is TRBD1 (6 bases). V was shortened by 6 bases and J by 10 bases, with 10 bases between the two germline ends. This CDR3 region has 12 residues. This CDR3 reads CASSIQGSPLHF. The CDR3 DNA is TGTGCCAGCAGCATCCAGGGGTCACCCCTCCACTTT.

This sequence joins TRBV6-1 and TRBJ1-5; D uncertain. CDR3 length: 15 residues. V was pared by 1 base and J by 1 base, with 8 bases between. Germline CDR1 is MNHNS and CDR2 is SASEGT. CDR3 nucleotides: TGTGCCAGCAGTGAAGAGTACGGGAGCAATCAGCCCCAGCATTTT. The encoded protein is CASSEEYGSNQPQHF.

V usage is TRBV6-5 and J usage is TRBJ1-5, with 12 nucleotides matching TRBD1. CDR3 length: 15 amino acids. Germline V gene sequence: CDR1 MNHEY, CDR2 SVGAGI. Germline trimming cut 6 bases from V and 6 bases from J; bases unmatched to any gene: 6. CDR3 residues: CASSAGTGGSQPQHF. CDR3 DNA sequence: TGTGCCAGCAGCGCCGGGACAGGGGGCAGTCAGCCCCAGCATTTT.

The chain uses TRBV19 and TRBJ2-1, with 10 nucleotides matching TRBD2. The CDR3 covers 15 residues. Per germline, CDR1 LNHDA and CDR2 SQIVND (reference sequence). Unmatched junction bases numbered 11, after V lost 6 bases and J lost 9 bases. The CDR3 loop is CASRTGTSVSLEQFF. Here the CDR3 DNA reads TGTGCCAGTAGAACCGGGACTAGCGTTTCCCTTGAGCAGTTCTTC.

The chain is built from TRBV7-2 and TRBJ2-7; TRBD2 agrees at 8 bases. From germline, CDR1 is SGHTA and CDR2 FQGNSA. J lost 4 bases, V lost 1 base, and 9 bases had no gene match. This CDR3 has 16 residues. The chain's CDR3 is CASSLGGLAGGYEQYF. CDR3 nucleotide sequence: TGTGCCAGCAGCTTAGGAGGTCTAGCGGGTGGTTACGAGCAGTACTTC.